The 18 T cell receptor beta chains in this list originate from one sample, sequenced in a study of blood T cell repertoires in COVID-19. Using immunoSEQ multiplex PCR, the repertoire was profiled, and TCRdb retains in-frame clones only, with some absent. The table lists more than 65,000 clones, over 65% of them singletons. The sample consisted of peripheral blood. The receptors were sampled from an older woman with acute or convalescent COVID-19.

The chain employs TRBV27 and TRBJ1-1; D call uncertain. The CDR3 totals 15 residues. V lost 0 bases to trimming and J lost 0 bases, with 8 bases between them. Per the germline V gene, CDR1 is MNHEY and CDR2 is SMNVEV (reference sequence). CDR3 coding DNA: TGTGCCAGCAGTTTATCCTCCGGGTTGAACACTGAAGCTTTCTTT. It translates to CASSLSSGLNTEAFF.

The chain uses TRBV30 and TRBJ1-2; 12 positions agree with TRBD1. The V gene end was trimmed by 5 bases and the J gene end by 2 bases; junction bases not matched to a gene: 9. The CDR3 sequence is 16 residues long. Germline V CDR1 and CDR2: GTSNPN, SVGIG (reference sequence). Here the CDR3 reads CAWYRDRGLRNYGYTF. CDR3 sequence (DNA): TGTGCCTGGTATAGGGACAGGGGGCTTAGAAACTATGGCTACACCTTC.

V gene TRBV19 combines with J gene TRBJ1-4, with D perhaps matching TRBD1 (5 bases). In germline, CDR1 is LNHDA, CDR2 SQIVND (reference sequence). Trimming left V 3 bases short and J 8 bases short, with 16 bases between. CDR3 length: 15 residues. CDR3 sequence: CASSIHGQAGEKLFF. For the CDR3, the DNA is TGTGCCAGTAGTATCCACGGACAAGCGGGGGAAAAACTGTTTTTT.

This sequence joins TRBV5-4 and TRBJ2-5; TRBD2 aligns across 13 bases. The CDR3 extends over 16 amino acids. Germline lookup yields CDR1 SGHNT and CDR2 YYREEE (reference sequence). Unmatched junction bases numbered 4, after V lost 0 bases and J lost 5 bases. CDR3 region: CASSLGTSGRQETQYF. The CDR3 DNA follows: TGTGCCAGCAGCTTGGGGACTAGCGGGAGACAGGAGACCCAGTACTTC.

This chain connects TRBV9 to TRBJ2-7; 9 nucleotides match TRBD2. Trimming took 0 bases from V and 5 from J; bases not matched to a gene: 6. This CDR3 contains 15 residues. Germline CDR1 and CDR2: SGDLS and YYNGEE. In nucleotides, the CDR3 is TGTGCCAGCAGCGTAGTGGCGGGGGGGACCGACGAGCAGTACTTC. It codes for CASSVVAGGTDEQYF.

V and J are TRBV7-2 and TRBJ2-2; TRBD1 is a possible D gene (7 bases). Germline lookup yields CDR1 SGHTA and CDR2 FQGNSA. The CDR3 covers 15 residues. Trimming stripped 3 bases from V and 5 bases from J, with 13 bases between. CDR3 loop: CASSLKGAGTGELFF. The CDR3, as DNA: TGTGCCAGCAGCTTGAAGGGGGCGGGAACCGGGGAGCTGTTTTTT.

V usage is TRBV20-1 and J usage is TRBJ1-2, with D uncertain. Per the germline V gene, CDR1 is DFQATT and CDR2 is SNEGSKA (reference sequence). The CDR3 has 12 amino acids. Trimming cost V 3 bases and J 6 bases, with 11 bases left between them. CDR3 in DNA: TGCAGTGCTAGTCCAACGGGGAATGGCTACACCTTC. Protein sequence: CSASPTGNGYTF.

This chain connects TRBV7-8 to TRBJ1-3, with D tentatively TRBD1 (6 bases). The CDR3 runs to 15 residues. V was cut by 8 bases and J by 1 base, with 15 bases left in between. From germline, CDR1 is SGHVS and CDR2 FQNEAQ. DNA for the CDR3: TGTGCCAGCTCGCGACAGGTCCTATCTGGAAACACCATATATTTT. It encodes CASSRQVLSGNTIYF.

The J gene is TRBJ1-1, the V gene TRBV5-5; D is unresolved. The germline gives CDR1 SGHKS, CDR2 YYEKEE (reference sequence). CDR3 length equals 13 residues. Trimming shortened V by 4 bases and J by 1 base, and 8 bases separated the two germline ends. The CDR3 coding sequence is TGTGCCAGCAGCCATACTCGGAACACTGAAGCTTTCTTT. It encodes CASSHTRNTEAFF.

The chain is built from TRBV15 and TRBJ1-2; D not resolved. In germline, CDR1 is LNHNV, CDR2 YYDKDF (reference sequence). Trimming stripped 0 bases from V and 2 bases from J, with 4 bases between. This CDR3 is built from 13 residues. CDR3 sequence (DNA): TGTGCCACCAGCAGAGAGAGCAACTATGGCTACACCTTC. Translating it yields CATSRESNYGYTF.

The chain joins TRBV7-8 to TRBJ2-7, with 8 bases fitting TRBD1. With V trimmed by 2 bases and J by 6 bases, 9 bases remained unmatched. CDR3 length: 15 residues. Germline-derived CDR1 and CDR2 are SGHVS and FQNEAQ. In DNA form, the CDR3 reads TGTGCCAGCAGCTTATCTTCGACAGGGGACTCCGAGCAGTACTTC. It codes for CASSLSSTGDSEQYF.

V gene TRBV19 combines with J gene TRBJ2-3, with TRBD2 matching 9 bases. CDR3 length: 13 residues. Germline trimming cut 6 bases from V and 3 bases from J; bases unmatched to any gene: 1. Germline V gives CDR1 LNHDA, CDR2 SQIVND (reference sequence). The CDR3 spells CASRGLATDTQYF. The CDR3 nucleotides are TGTGCCAGTAGGGGACTAGCAACAGATACGCAGTATTTT.

This rearrangement joins TRBV5-1 to TRBJ1-2, with TRBD1 matching 10 bases. Losses at the gene ends were 4 bases for V and 5 bases for J; bases not matched to a gene: 11. Germline lookup yields CDR1 SGHRS and CDR2 YFSETQ. The CDR3 is made up of 16 amino acids. The DNA of the CDR3 is TGCGCCAGCAGCCCGAAAGGACAGGGGGAATTTTATGGCTACACCTTC. Protein: CASSPKGQGEFYGYTF.

The V call is TRBV27, the J call TRBJ1-3; D unresolved. Germline CDR1 MNHEY, CDR2 SMNVEV (reference sequence). The CDR3 runs to 13 residues. The germline V and J ends were trimmed by 4 bases and 0 bases, with 4 bases remaining between them. CDR3 region: CASSSSSGNTIYF. The CDR3 DNA is TGTGCCAGCAGTTCGAGCTCTGGAAACACCATATATTTT.

In this sample, this clone turned up once. The V call is TRBV20-1, the J call TRBJ1-5, with a tentative D call TRBD1 (5 bases). Trimming took off 3 bases at V and 3 bases at J, with 12 bases between the two ends. In germline, CDR1 is DFQATT, CDR2 SNEGSKA (reference sequence). The CDR3 sequence is 14 residues long. The CDR3 DNA follows: TGCAGTGCTAGTTTGGGGGGATACAATCAGCCCCAGCATTTT. Encoded protein: CSASLGGYNQPQHF.

The chain recombines TRBV12-3 or TRBV12-4 with TRBJ1-6; a weak D match, TRBD1 (6 bases). There are 13 residues in the CDR3. V was cut by 6 bases and J by 8 bases, with 11 bases left in between. CDR3 sequence reads: CASSTHRDSPLHF. The CDR3 nucleotides are TGTGCCAGCAGCACCCACAGGGATTCACCCCTCCACTTT.

The gene calls are TRBV7-2 and TRBJ1-1; a weak D match, TRBD1 (5 bases). V gave up 3 bases and J gave up 6 bases, with 14 bases separating them. CDR1 and CDR2 (germline): SGHTA, FQGNSA. The CDR3 runs to 14 residues. Here the CDR3 reads CASSLAGPSAEAFF. The CDR3 DNA reads as TGTGCCAGCAGCTTGGCGGGACCAAGCGCTGAAGCTTTCTTT.

The chain links TRBV5-1 to TRBJ2-2, with 7 bases matching TRBD1. CDR1 is SGHRS and CDR2 is YFSETQ in the germline V gene. V shed 6 bases, J shed 4 bases, and the junction held 3 bases outside the gene matches. The CDR3 sequence is 13 residues long. The CDR3 spells CASIRQGTGELFF. In DNA, the CDR3 is TGCGCCAGCATCAGACAGGGCACCGGGGAGCTGTTTTTT.